Listed here are 20 T cell receptor beta chains from one sample, sequenced in a study of blood T cells in healthy people across ages. With a J-beta primer mix and a sample-barcoded 5' primer, a second PCR ran about 7 to 12 cycles. TCRdb reprocessed the 5' RACE reads with MiXCR, giving one entry per CDR3 protein. The profile covers about 1 million distinct CDR3 sequences, with under 55% appearing a single time and around 18% taken by the ten largest. The sample comprised blood. The receptor source for this set is a woman aged 60-75 years in good health.

This clonotype was detected a few times. The CDR3 region is CASSFGGERNEQFF. CDR3 nucleotide sequence: TGCGCCAGCAGCTTCGGGGGAGAACGAAATGAGCAGTTCTTC. The chain carries TRBV5-1 and TRBJ2-1, with D tentatively TRBD2 (6 bases). V was shortened by 2 bases and J by 7 bases, with 13 bases between the two germline ends. Germline CDR1 reads SGHRS; CDR2 reads YFSETQ. The CDR3 has 14 amino acids.

This chain links TRBV7-9 with TRBJ2-1, with TRBD1 matching 8 bases. Per the germline V gene, CDR1 is SEHNR and CDR2 is FQNEAQ (reference sequence). The length of the CDR3 is 15 residues. V shed 5 bases, J shed 8 bases, and the junction held 11 bases outside the gene matches. The CDR3 is CASSPTNDRGHEQFF. The CDR3 DNA reads TGTGCCAGCAGCCCGACTAATGACAGGGGCCATGAGCAGTTCTTC. Combining the CDR3 with reference TRBV7-9 and TRBJ2-1 gives the whole variable domain DTGVSQNPRHKITKRGQNVTFRCDPISEHNRLYWYRQTLGQGPEFLTYFQNEAQLEKSRLLSDRFSAERPKGSFSTLEIQRTEQGDSAMYLCASSPTNDRGHEQFFGPGTRLTVL.

Here the CDR3 DNA reads TGCGCCAGCAGCCAAGTAGGACAGGGCTTGAGCTATGGCTACACCTTC. This encodes CASSQVGQGLSYGYTF. This chain uses TRBV4-1 with TRBJ1-2; 8 bases align to TRBD1. J gave up 4 bases and V 1 base, and 8 bases lay outside the gene matches. The CDR3 loop spans 16 amino acids. Germline assignment: CDR1 MGHRA and CDR2 YSYEKL.

This rearrangement joins TRBV7-2 to TRBJ2-5, with TRBD2 matching over 9 bases. The CDR3 is made up of 15 amino acids. J gave up 5 bases and V 6 bases, and 10 bases lay outside the gene matches. Looked up from germline, CDR1 is SGHTA and CDR2 is FQGNSA. The CDR3 here is CASSRGGSGSETQYF. The CDR3 nucleotides are TGTGCCAGCAGTAGGGGTGGTAGCGGGAGTGAGACCCAGTACTTC. The full variable domain, rest sourced from reference TRBV7-2 and TRBJ2-5, is GAGVSQSPSNKVTEKGKDVELRCDPISGHTALYWYRQSLGQGLEFLIYFQGNSAPDKSGLPSDRFSAERTGGSVSTLTIQRTQQEDSAVYLCASSRGGSGSETQYFGPGTRLLVL.

This rearrangement joins TRBV3-1 to TRBJ2-1; no reliable D call. CDR1 is LGHDT and CDR2 is YNNKEL in the germline V gene (reference sequence). The CDR3 is 14 amino acids. V was shortened by 0 bases and J by 8 bases, with 11 bases between the two germline ends. DNA for the CDR3: TGTGCCAGCAGCCAAGAAGGTGGGGTGGATGAGCAGTTCTTC. Residues: CASSQEGGVDEQFF.

This chain joins TRBV6-2 or TRBV6-3 and TRBJ2-3, with TRBD1 identical over 8 bases. Looked up from germline, CDR1 is MNHEY and CDR2 is SVGEGT. After removal of 4 bases from V and 4 bases from J, the junction contained 13 bases not matched to a gene. The CDR3 runs 17 residues. The CDR3 coding sequence is TGTGCCAGCAGTTCCCGGGGCAGGGGGCGCGTCGCAGATACGCAGTATTTT. It translates to CASSSRGRGRVADTQYF.

V usage is TRBV4-1 and J usage is TRBJ1-4; TRBD1 might be the D (5 bases). CDR3 length: 15 residues. Germline assignment: CDR1 MGHRA and CDR2 YSYEKL. V lost 4 bases, J lost 6 bases, and 15 bases lay in between. CDR3 in DNA: TGCGCCAGCAGCCTCGACCGGGGCGGGGATGAAAAACTGTTTTTT. Protein: CASSLDRGGDEKLFF.

CDR3 coding DNA: TGTGCCATCAGTGTAGGAGGGAGGGAGACCCAGTACTTC. Its translation: CAISVGGRETQYF. V usage is TRBV10-3 and J usage is TRBJ2-7, with D perhaps matching TRBD2 (6 bases). The end of the DNA aligns better with TRBJ2-5, so the J call may be wrong. The CDR3 has 13 amino acids. Germline V gene lookup returns CDR1 ENHRY and CDR2 SYGVKD.

This chain connects TRBV11-2 to TRBJ2-2, with TRBD2 matching over 14 bases. CDR1 is SGHAT, CDR2 FQNNGV, per germline. This CDR3 has 18 amino acids. V lost 5 bases and J lost 1; bases outside the gene matches: 6. The DNA of the CDR3 is TGTGCCAGCAGCCCTGGACTAGCGGGGGGCTTGAACACCGGGGAGCTGTTTTTT. Its translation is CASSPGLAGGLNTGELFF. The full variable domain, completed using reference TRBV11-2 and TRBJ2-2, is EAGVAQSPRYKIIEKRQSVAFWCNPISGHATLYWYQQILGQGPKLLIQFQNNGVVDDSQLPKDRFSAERLKGVDSTLKIQPAKLEDSAVYLCASSPGLAGGLNTGELFFGEGSRLTVL.

This clonotype appeared a few times. The chain employs TRBV5-5 and TRBJ2-6, with D possibly TRBD1 on 6 matching bases. This CDR3 has 14 amino acids. In germline, CDR1 is SGHKS, CDR2 YYEKEE (reference sequence). Trimming removed 4 bases at V and 4 bases at J, with 9 bases between. CDR3 residues: CASSLGQGANVLTF. The CDR3 DNA sequence: TGTGCCAGCAGCCTCGGACAGGGGGCCAACGTCCTGACTTTC.

The rearrangement joins TRBV27 to TRBJ2-2, with 8 bases that match TRBD2. Trimming took 8 bases from V and 0 from J; bases not matched to a gene: 8. There are 16 residues in the CDR3. Per the germline V gene, CDR1 is MNHEY and CDR2 is SMNVEV (reference sequence). The CDR3, as DNA: TGTGCCAGCGCGCGGACTAGCCCTTCGAACACCGGGGAGCTGTTTTTT. Residues: CASARTSPSNTGELFF.

In this sample, this clonotype turned up a few times. V is TRBV4-1 and J is TRBJ1-6, with 8 bases that match TRBD1. The CDR3 totals 16 residues. Germline-derived CDR1 and CDR2 are MGHRA and YSYEKL. The ends lost 4 bases at V and 2 bases at J; junction bases unmatched: 4. The CDR3 here is CASSLGTGPYNSPLHF. The CDR3 nucleotides are TGCGCCAGCAGCCTGGGGACAGGTCCCTATAATTCACCCCTCCACTTT.

The J gene is TRBJ2-1, the V gene TRBV4-1, with 11 bases lining up with TRBD2. This CDR3 has 19 amino acids. Germline-derived CDR1 and CDR2 are MGHRA and YSYEKL. Losses at the gene ends were 4 bases for V and 2 bases for J; bases not matched to a gene: 13. CDR3 in amino acids: CASSPILAGGPSAYNEQFF. CDR3 in DNA: TGCGCCAGCAGCCCTATCTTAGCGGGAGGGCCCAGCGCCTACAATGAGCAGTTCTTC.

This clonotype has just a few counts. The chain carries TRBV11-2 and TRBJ2-3; TRBD2 matches at 9 bases. Germline V gives CDR1 SGHAT, CDR2 FQNNGV. The CDR3 runs 17 residues. The V gene end was trimmed by 0 bases and the J gene end by 1 base; junction bases not matched to a gene: 5. The chain's CDR3 is CASSLDSEREGTDTQYF. In DNA, the CDR3 is TGTGCCAGCAGCTTAGATTCGGAGCGGGAGGGCACAGATACGCAGTATTTT.

This clonotype occurred a few times. The chain employs TRBV7-2 and TRBJ2-5; D could derive from TRBD1 or TRBD2 (6 bases each). The CDR3 covers 16 residues. V was shortened by 5 bases and J by 5 bases, with 21 bases between the two germline ends. CDR1 is SGHTA, CDR2 FQGNSA, per germline. The CDR3 DNA reads TGTGCCAGCAGCACCCAACAGGGATGGGGGGCTGAGACCCAGTACTTC. Translated, it gives CASSTQQGWGAETQYF.

The V and J genes are TRBV7-2 and TRBJ1-4; D is undetermined. V was shortened by 3 bases and J by 3 bases, with 5 bases between the two germline ends. CDR3 length: 13 residues. Germline assignment: CDR1 SGHTA and CDR2 FQGNSA. The CDR3 reads CASSLDPNEKLFF. The CDR3 nucleotides read TGTGCCAGCAGCTTGGACCCTAATGAAAAACTGTTTTTT.

This clonotype has only a few counts. The chain recombines TRBV5-1 with TRBJ2-1; D gene uncertain. Germline V lookup: CDR1 SGHRS, CDR2 YFSETQ. The CDR3 contains 14 residues. Deletions cut 0 bases from V and 6 bases from J, with 10 bases between. The chain's CDR3 is CASSLGDPSNEQFF. CDR3 DNA: TGCGCCAGCAGCTTGGGAGACCCTTCCAATGAGCAGTTCTTC.

The chain employs TRBV18 and TRBJ2-3, with D tentatively TRBD1 (5 bases). This CDR3 comprises 15 residues. V lost 4 bases and J 0 bases, leaving 11 bases between the germline ends. Germline lookup yields CDR1 KGHSH and CDR2 LQKENI. The CDR3 sequence is CASSRGQLSTDTQYF. DNA of the CDR3: TGTGCCAGCTCACGTGGACAACTAAGCACAGATACGCAGTATTTT.

The V gene is TRBV10-3, the J gene TRBJ2-1; 15 bases are a match to TRBD2. The J call may be mistaken, given a closer DNA end match to TRBJ2-7. In germline, CDR1 is ENHRY, CDR2 SYGVKD. This CDR3 is built from 22 residues. The CDR3 DNA reads as TGTGCCATCAGGGTCGGGACTAGCGGGAGGTTGGTTGCTGCGGAGGGGTACAATGAGCAGTACTTC. Protein sequence: CAIRVGTSGRLVAAEGYNEQYF.

Concerning this clonotype: A read error may explain this, as a much larger clone is one base away. The chain has TRBV27 and TRBJ2-7; possibly TRBD2 for D (5 bases). The CDR3 runs 14 residues. Between the trimmed V and J ends, which lost 4 bases and 0 bases, there was a span of 10 bases. CDR1 is MNHEY, CDR2 SMNVEV, per germline (reference sequence). The chain's CDR3 is CASSSQRYSYEQYF. The DNA of the CDR3 is TGTGCCAGCAGTTCCCAGCGGTACTCCTACGAGCAGTACTTC.